The 30 T cell receptor beta chains listed next were all sequenced from one sample in a study of cytomegalovirus exposure and HLA in healthy donors. Here immunoSEQ multiplex PCR was the method, and the copy in TCRdb shows in-frame clones only, minus some. The table lists 120,000 or so clones, roughly nine tenths of them singletons, with 1.9% in the top ten. Input material: PBMCs. All receptors come from a woman aged 18-35 years in good health and CMV-seronegative.

The CDR3: CASSARQVLGELFF. CDR3 nucleotide sequence: TGTGCCAGCAGTGCCCGACAGGTTCTCGGGGAGCTGTTTTTT. V gene TRBV28 combines with J gene TRBJ2-2, with D possibly TRBD1 on 6 matching bases. This CDR3 is 14 amino acids long. The V gene lost 5 bases and the J gene lost 7 bases, with 14 bases spanning the gap. Germline CDR1 reads MDHEN; CDR2 reads SYDVKM.

This sequence joins TRBV25-1 and TRBJ2-5; a possible D gene is TRBD1 (6 bases). The germline CDR1 and CDR2 sequences are MGHDK and SYGVNS. This CDR3 has 13 residues. Trimming took off 8 bases at V and 5 bases at J, with 15 bases between the two ends. CDR3 DNA: TGTGCCAGCCAAACAGGGATTCAGGAGACCCAGTACTTC. It specifies CASQTGIQETQYF. The variable domain in full, completed from reference TRBV25-1 and TRBJ2-5, reads EADIYQTPRYLVIGTGKKITLECSQTMGHDKMYWYQQDPGMELHLIHYSYGVNSTEKGDLSSESTVSRIRTEHFPLTLESARPSHTSQYLCASQTGIQETQYFGPGTRLLVL.

The genes are TRBV7-9 and TRBJ1-1; D call uncertain. The CDR3 has 13 residues. V was cut by 1 base and J by 1 base, with 4 bases left in between. Germline V lookup: CDR1 SEHNR, CDR2 FQNEAQ (reference sequence). CDR3: CASSLVGNTEAFF. The CDR3 nucleotides are TGTGCCAGCAGCTTAGTCGGGAACACTGAAGCTTTCTTT.

The J gene is TRBJ2-5, the V gene TRBV10-2; maybe TRBD2 (6 bases). V was clipped by 6 bases and J by 3 bases, with 11 bases between them. The CDR3 extends over 13 amino acids. Germline loops: CDR1 WSHSY, CDR2 SAAADI. CDR3 region: CASRSSGKETQYF. CDR3 bases: TGCGCCAGCAGGAGTAGCGGCAAAGAGACCCAGTACTTC.

This rearrangement joins TRBV30 to TRBJ1-6; D is perhaps TRBD1 (5 bases). The germline gives CDR1 GTSNPN, CDR2 SVGIG (reference sequence). Trimming removed 8 bases from V and 13 bases from J, with 15 bases in between. The CDR3 has 11 residues. This chain's CDR3 is CAGARGGPLHF. In DNA form, the CDR3 reads TGTGCCGGGGCACGAGGCGGTCCCCTCCACTTT.

This clone has more than one count but fewer than ten. The chain couples TRBV10-3 to TRBJ1-6; TRBD1 is a possible D gene (6 bases). Germline V gives CDR1 ENHRY, CDR2 SYGVKD. V was cut by 8 bases and J by 11 bases, with 19 bases left in between. The CDR3 runs 14 residues. The chain's CDR3 is CAIGMDSPGTPLHF. CDR3 coding DNA: TGTGCCATCGGGATGGACAGTCCAGGTACACCCCTCCACTTT.

V is TRBV6-6 and J is TRBJ1-1, with no clear D. Germline V gene lookup returns CDR1 MNHNY and CDR2 SVGAGI (reference sequence). The V end was cut by 5 bases, the J end by 10 bases, with 11 bases between. The CDR3 has 11 amino acids. CDR3 nucleotides: TGTGCCAGCAGTCTTGGTAGTGGAGCTTTCTTT. Protein: CASSLGSGAFF.

This sequence joins TRBV9 and TRBJ1-6, with D unresolved. CDR1 is SGDLS and CDR2 is YYNGEE in the germline V gene. This CDR3 spans 15 amino acids. V dropped 4 bases and J dropped 8 bases, with 16 bases sitting between them. The CDR3 reads CASSKGLMEDSPLHF. The CDR3 DNA reads as TGTGCCAGCAGCAAGGGCCTAATGGAGGATTCACCCCTCCACTTT. Full variable domain (missing parts from reference TRBV9 and TRBJ1-6): DSGVTQTPKHLITATGQRVTLRCSPRSGDLSVYWYQQSLDQGLQFLIQYYNGEERAKGNILERFSAQQFPDLHSELNLSSLELGDSALYFCASSKGLMEDSPLHFGNGTRLTVT.

The chain links TRBV7-9 to TRBJ2-2; no firm D call. The CDR3 is 12 residues long. The germline V and J ends were trimmed by 1 base and 8 bases, with 5 bases remaining between them. The germline V gene encodes CDR1 SEHNR and CDR2 FQNEAQ (reference sequence). For the CDR3, the DNA is TGTGCCAGCAGCTTAGGACTGGGGGAGCTGTTTTTT. Translation: CASSLGLGELFF. The full variable domain, its missing parts supplied by reference TRBV7-9 and TRBJ2-2, is DTGVSQNPRHKITKRGQNVTFRCDPISEHNRLYWYRQTLGQGPEFLTYFQNEAQLEKSRLLSDRFSAERPKGSFSTLEIQRTEQGDSAMYLCASSLGLGELFFGEGSRLTVL.

This chain uses TRBV5-6 with TRBJ1-1, with D hard to call. Trimming removed 4 bases at V and 7 bases at J, with 14 bases between. CDR3 length equals 13 residues. Germline values: CDR1 SGHDT, CDR2 YYEEEE. The CDR3, as DNA: TGTGCCAGCAGCCCGCCGAGCCGCCGTGAAGCTTTCTTT. This gives the protein CASSPPSRREAFF.

This clone is a singleton in its sample. This rearrangement joins TRBV7-2 to TRBJ2-3; 12 positions agree with TRBD2. The V and J ends lost 4 bases and 7 bases, in that order; junction bases with no gene match: 6. Germline-derived CDR1 and CDR2 are SGHTA and FQGNSA. CDR3 length equals 15 residues. CDR3 sequence: CASSSGTSGRNTQYF. CDR3 bases: TGTGCCAGCAGCTCTGGGACTAGCGGGCGAAATACGCAGTATTTT.

This rearrangement joins TRBV5-4 to TRBJ2-1; TRBD2 might be the D (5 bases). V was clipped by 2 bases and J by 3 bases, with 6 bases between them. The germline gives CDR1 SGHNT, CDR2 YYREEE (reference sequence). CDR3 size: 13 residues. CDR3 sequence reads: CASSFDYYNEQFF. Written as DNA, the CDR3 is TGTGCCAGCAGCTTTGACTACTACAATGAGCAGTTCTTC.

This chain connects TRBV28 to TRBJ2-7; 7 nucleotides line up with TRBD2. V lost 8 bases, J lost 6 bases, and 10 bases stayed unmatched. The CDR3 consists of 13 residues. Germline values: CDR1 MDHEN, CDR2 SYDVKM. DNA of the CDR3: TGTGCCAGCCAACCTTTGGGGAGGGGCGAGCAGTACTTC. Translation gives CASQPLGRGEQYF. The variable domain in full, with the rest retrieved from reference TRBV28 and TRBJ2-7, is DVKVTQSSRYLVKRTGEKVFLECVQDMDHENMFWYRQDPGLGLRLIYFSYDVKMKEKGDIPEGYSVSREKKERFSLILESASTNQTSMYLCASQPLGRGEQYFGPGTRLTVT.

V gene TRBV6-5 combines with J gene TRBJ2-3; tentatively, D is TRBD2 (5 bases). The CDR3 is 13 residues long. The germline V and J ends were trimmed by 9 bases and 4 bases, with 14 bases remaining between them. Germline V lookup: CDR1 MNHEY, CDR2 SVGAGI. CDR3 in DNA: TGTGCCAGTACCTCCAGACTATCAGATACGCAGTATTTT. Amino acids: CASTSRLSDTQYF.

This clone was detected only a few times. The chain links TRBV19 to TRBJ2-1; no clear D. The V and J ends lost 7 bases and 8 bases respectively, with 9 bases between them. This CDR3 contains 11 residues. Germline CDR1 and CDR2: LNHDA and SQIVND (reference sequence). The CDR3 DNA is TGTGCCAGTACTCATCAGGATGAGCAGTTCTTC. This encodes CASTHQDEQFF.

In this sample, this clone is medium-sized. The rearrangement uses TRBV6-4 and TRBJ2-3; 10 positions agree with TRBD2. J was trimmed by 7 bases and V by 0 bases; bases with no gene match: 4. CDR1 MRHNA and CDR2 SNTAGT come from the germline V gene. This CDR3 spans 15 amino acids. CDR3: CASSDSSGGANTQYF. Here the CDR3 DNA reads TGTGCCAGCAGTGACTCCAGCGGGGGGGCAAATACGCAGTATTTT.

The chain employs TRBV30 and TRBJ2-3, with TRBD2 identical over 7 bases. The V gene's germline CDR1 is GTSNPN and CDR2 SVGIG (reference sequence). There are 14 residues in the CDR3. V shed 5 bases, J shed 5 bases, and the junction held 10 bases outside the gene matches. CDR3 DNA sequence: TGTGCCTGGTCTCCCAGCGGGACGGGAGATACGCAGTATTTT. As protein: CAWSPSGTGDTQYF.

This clone was observed a single time. This chain connects TRBV27 to TRBJ2-3; D is undetermined. Germline V lookup: CDR1 MNHEY, CDR2 SMNVEV (reference sequence). The CDR3 covers 13 residues. With 3 bases removed from V and 8 bases from J, the gap between germline ends came to 12 bases. CDR3 in DNA: TGTGCCAGCAGTTTTATACCCGCGCGTACGCAGTATTTT. Protein: CASSFIPARTQYF.

Here the CDR3 DNA reads TGTGCCAGCAGTTTATCGACAGAAACAGAGACCCAGTACTTC. It codes for CASSLSTETETQYF. V and J are TRBV28 and TRBJ2-5; maybe TRBD1 (5 bases). The CDR3 is 14 residues long. Trimming left V 1 base short and J 4 bases short, with 10 bases between. Germline V gene data show CDR1 as MDHEN and CDR2 as SYDVKM.

The chain combines TRBV18 with TRBJ1-5; 9 nucleotides agree with TRBD1. Trimming took 4 bases from V and 4 from J; bases not matched to a gene: 2. CDR3 length equals 14 residues. Germline assignment: CDR1 KGHSH and CDR2 LQKENI. The CDR3 loop is CASSLGTGNQPQHF. The CDR3 nucleotides are TGTGCCAGCTCACTAGGGACAGGGAATCAGCCCCAGCATTTT.

V gene TRBV27 combines with J gene TRBJ1-4, with TRBD1 matching 10 bases. The V gene end was trimmed by 5 bases and the J gene end by 8 bases; junction bases not matched to a gene: 11. Germline V gene data show CDR1 as MNHEY and CDR2 as SMNVEV (reference sequence). This CDR3 comprises 16 residues. The CDR3 here is CASSPGTGEIGEKLFF. DNA for the CDR3: TGTGCCAGCAGTCCGGGGACAGGGGAAATTGGCGAAAAACTGTTTTTT.

The chain recombines TRBV7-3 with TRBJ2-1; 7 bases align to TRBD2. CDR3 size: 15 residues. The V segment lost 5 bases and the J segment 3 bases; nucleotides outside the gene matches: 7. The germline CDR1 and CDR2 sequences are SGHTA and FQGTGA. The CDR3 spells CASSLFSGNYNEQFF. The CDR3 region has the DNA TGTGCCAGCAGCCTTTTCAGCGGGAACTACAATGAGCAGTTCTTC.

The chain combines TRBV6-6 with TRBJ2-3; perhaps TRBD1 as D (6 bases). Germline lookup yields CDR1 MNHNY and CDR2 SVGAGI (reference sequence). Trimming left V 6 bases short and J 6 bases short, with 10 bases between. CDR3 length: 12 residues. The CDR3 sequence is CASSPDSDTQYF. CDR3 bases: TGTGCCAGCAGCCCGGACAGTGATACGCAGTATTTT.

V is TRBV28 and J is TRBJ2-7; 9 bases line up with TRBD2. J lost 7 bases, V lost 6 bases, and 10 bases had no gene match. Germline CDR1 reads MDHEN; CDR2 reads SYDVKM. The CDR3 consists of 14 residues. In nucleotides, the CDR3 is TGTGCCAGCAGACCTTTAGCGGGAGTGGGTGAGCAGTACTTC. Protein sequence: CASRPLAGVGEQYF.

This chain joins TRBV7-3 and TRBJ2-5, with D maybe TRBD1 (6 bases). Germline CDR1 reads SGHTA; CDR2 reads FQGTGA. The CDR3 has 14 amino acids. Trimming pared 4 bases from V and 2 bases from J, leaving 11 bases between. The CDR3 DNA sequence: TGTGCCAGCAGCTCCGACAGGAGTCAAGAGACCCAGTACTTC. Protein product: CASSSDRSQETQYF. The entire variable domain, with the rest obtained from reference TRBV7-3 and TRBJ2-5, is as follows: GAGVSQTPSNKVTEKGKYVELRCDPISGHTALYWYRQSLGQGPEFLIYFQGTGAADDSGLPNDRFFAVRPEGSVSTLKIQRTERGDSAVYLCASSSDRSQETQYFGPGTRLLVL.

This clone came up a few times. This chain uses TRBV4-1 with TRBJ1-1; D not resolved. Germline V CDR1 and CDR2: MGHRA, YSYEKL. Trimming stripped 4 bases from V and 1 base from J, with 13 bases between. The CDR3 runs to 15 residues. CDR3 protein: CASSRSQVGNTEAFF. In DNA form, the CDR3 reads TGCGCCAGCAGCCGAAGCCAGGTGGGGAACACTGAAGCTTTCTTT.

This chain joins TRBV2 and TRBJ2-7, with D possibly matching TRBD2 (5 bases). Trimming left V 9 bases short and J 1 base short, with 19 bases between. Germline CDR1 SNHLY, CDR2 FYNNEI. The CDR3 is made up of 15 amino acids. The CDR3 spells CASKFGNRRSYEQYF. In nucleotides, the CDR3 is TGTGCCAGTAAATTCGGGAACAGACGATCCTACGAGCAGTACTTC.

The chain has TRBV10-3 and TRBJ1-2; maybe TRBD1 (6 bases). CDR3 size: 14 residues. CDR1 is ENHRY, CDR2 SYGVKD, per germline. V lost 6 bases, J lost 7 bases, and 18 bases lay in between. Written as DNA, the CDR3 is TGTGCCATCAGGGAACTTACAGGGAGGGTTGGCTACACCTTC. This sequence encodes CAIRELTGRVGYTF.

The chain links TRBV7-2 to TRBJ1-2; 8 positions match TRBD1. Losses at the gene ends were 4 bases for V and 3 bases for J; bases not matched to a gene: 10. The CDR3 contains 16 residues. Looked up from germline, CDR1 is SGHTA and CDR2 is FQGNSA. CDR3 bases: TGTGCCAGCAGCTCCGGACAGGGTAGGCGTTACTATGGCTACACCTTC. It is translated as CASSSGQGRRYYGYTF.

The V call is TRBV28, the J call TRBJ1-3; 7 bases agree with TRBD1. The germline V gene encodes CDR1 MDHEN and CDR2 SYDVKM. The CDR3 sequence is 19 residues long. The V segment lost 4 bases and the J segment 0 bases; nucleotides outside the gene matches: 15. CDR3 DNA: TGTGCCAGCAGTTCAATTAGGACAGGAGGGTTGGGCTCTGGAAACACCATATATTTT. It translates to CASSSIRTGGLGSGNTIYF.